Each of the 13 T cell receptor beta chains below was sequenced from the same sample in a study of post-analysis software for immune sequencing data. cDNA libraries for TCR beta contained unique molecular identifiers. TCRdb reprocessed the PCR reads with MiXCR, giving one entry per CDR3 protein. This sample has roughly 800,000 distinct CDR3 sequences, with about 43% found just once. Overall study findings and caveats: Among five TRBV segments more frequent in patients than controls were TRBV5-6, TRBV5-1 and TRBV20-1.

These receptors' targets are unknown. The sample taken for sequencing was blood. All receptors come from a girl between 5 and 17 years old with multiple sclerosis.

Only a few counts were recorded for this clonotype. The V and J genes are TRBV29-1 and TRBJ2-3, with D hard to call. Trimming took off 4 bases at V and 2 bases at J, with 7 bases between the two ends. Germline assignment: CDR1 SQVTM and CDR2 ANQGSEA. This CDR3 is built from 12 residues. The CDR3 spells CSVGSLTDTQYF. The CDR3 DNA follows: TGCAGCGTTGGTTCACTCACAGATACGCAGTATTTT.

V and J are TRBV29-1 and TRBJ2-3; 9 bases match TRBD2. The CDR3 extends over 14 amino acids. The ends lost 5 bases at V and 4 bases at J; junction bases unmatched: 7. Germline V CDR1 and CDR2: SQVTM, ANQGSEA. CDR3 in amino acids: CSVKFSGRSDTQYF. The CDR3 DNA reads as TGCAGCGTTAAGTTTAGCGGGAGATCAGATACGCAGTATTTT.

The CDR3 nucleotides read TGTGCCAGCAGGGGGATCGAGGAGGAGCAGTACTTC. This translates into CASRGIEEEQYF. V is TRBV6-5 and J is TRBJ2-7; D gene uncertain. This CDR3 is built from 12 residues. Germline CDR1 reads MNHEY; CDR2 reads SVGAGI. V was pared by 6 bases and J by 7 bases, with 13 bases between.

The chain employs TRBV5-5 and TRBJ1-2; tentatively, D is TRBD1 (6 bases). Trimming stripped 3 bases from V and 1 base from J, with 10 bases between. The germline V gene has CDR1 SGHKS and CDR2 YYEKEE (reference sequence). CDR3 length equals 14 residues. CDR3 loop: CASSSVDSNYGYTF. CDR3 nucleotide sequence: TGTGCCAGCAGCTCCGTGGACAGTAACTATGGCTACACCTTC.

This sequence joins TRBV29-1 and TRBJ2-3, with unresolved D. V was pared by 4 bases and J by 4 bases, with 9 bases between. The CDR3 totals 12 residues. Looked up from germline, CDR1 is SQVTM and CDR2 is ANQGSEA. In DNA form, the CDR3 reads TGCAGCGTTGCCCCAGAAGCAGATACGCAGTATTTT. It codes for CSVAPEADTQYF.

V is TRBV7-6 and J is TRBJ2-5; D is undetermined. Trimming stripped 3 bases from V and 0 bases from J, with 20 bases between. The germline gives CDR1 SGHVS, CDR2 FNYEAQ. CDR3 length equals 18 residues. The CDR3 sequence: CASSLGFRPNRNQETQYF. DNA for the CDR3: TGTGCCAGCAGCTTGGGGTTCAGACCAAACCGGAACCAAGAGACCCAGTACTTC. Using reference TRBV7-6 and TRBJ2-5 for the parts outside the CDR3, the full variable domain is GAGVSQSPRYKVTKRGQDVALRCDPISGHVSLYWYRQALGQGPEFLTYFNYEAQQDKSGLPNDRFSAERPEGSISTLTIQRTEQRDSAMYRCASSLGFRPNRNQETQYFGPGTRLLVL.

With respect to this clonotype: The junction departs from germline at one end; a sequencing error may be responsible. V is TRBV7-9 and J is TRBJ2-1; D unclear. Per germline, CDR1 SEHNR and CDR2 FQNEAQ (reference sequence). This CDR3 spans 16 amino acids. This chain's CDR3 is CASSLEVSYSFNEQFF. For the CDR3, the DNA is TGTGCCAGCAGCTTAGAGGTCAGCTACTCCTTCAATGAGCAGTTCTTC. Together with reference TRBV7-9 and TRBJ2-1, the CDR3 gives the full variable domain: DTGVSQNPRHKITKRGQNVTFRCDPISEHNRLYWYRQTLGQGPEFLTYFQNEAQLEKSRLLSDRFSAERPKGSFSTLEIQRTEQGDSAMYLCASSLEVSYSFNEQFFGPGTRLTVL.

The rearrangement links TRBV7-9 to TRBJ2-1; no clear D gene. Germline-derived CDR1 and CDR2 are SEHNR and FQNEAQ (reference sequence). The CDR3 spans 12 residues. V dropped 5 bases and J dropped 8 bases, with 10 bases sitting between them. The CDR3 DNA reads TGTGCCAGCAGCCCAGCCGAGCATGAGCAGTTCTTC. Protein: CASSPAEHEQFF.

This clonotype was found many times. This chain's CDR3 is CASSYSGSNQPQHF. The CDR3 nucleotides read TGTGCCAGCAGTTACTCTGGGAGCAATCAGCCCCAGCATTTT. V usage is TRBV6-5 and J usage is TRBJ1-5; D remains ambiguous. CDR1 and CDR2 from the germline V gene are MNHEY and SVGAGI. CDR3 length equals 14 residues. The ends were cut back, 0 bases at V and 1 base at J, with 4 bases in the middle.

This chain links TRBV12-3 or TRBV12-4 with TRBJ1-6, with unresolved D. Trimming removed 8 bases at V and 0 bases at J, with 5 bases between. The CDR3 extends over 13 amino acids. CDR3 bases: TGTGCCAGCCAGAGCTCCTATAATTCACCCCTCCACTTT. Translation: CASQSSYNSPLHF.

The J gene is TRBJ2-4, the V gene TRBV20-1, with 10 positions matching TRBD2. The DNA end is more similar to TRBJ2-7, so the J call may be wrong. The germline V gene has CDR1 DFQATT and CDR2 SNEGSKA (reference sequence). CDR3 length: 17 amino acids. CDR3: CSARAWLAGVKVGEQYF. DNA of the CDR3: TGCAGTGCTAGAGCGTGGCTAGCGGGAGTAAAAGTCGGCGAGCAGTACTTC.

The chain uses TRBV29-1 and TRBJ2-1, with a possible D match to TRBD1 (5 bases). The CDR3 is 12 residues long. The germline V and J ends were trimmed by 1 base and 8 bases, with 9 bases remaining between them. Germline V lookup: CDR1 SQVTM, CDR2 ANQGSEA. As DNA, the CDR3 is TGCAGCGTTGAAGGGCAAGGGGATGAGCAGTTCTTC. Translating gives CSVEGQGDEQFF.

The chain has TRBV20-1 and TRBJ2-3, with TRBD2 as a possible D gene (5 bases). The CDR3 is 16 amino acids. Per the germline V gene, CDR1 is DFQATT and CDR2 is SNEGSKA (reference sequence). V dropped 6 bases and J dropped 5 bases, with 24 bases sitting between them. As DNA, the CDR3 is TGCAGTGCCAAACCGGTGGGATCGGGGATTGTAGATACGCAGTATTTT. This encodes CSAKPVGSGIVDTQYF.